The present entry profiles one T cell receptor (beta chain) with its context. These data come from a study of blood T cell repertoires in COVID-19. Whole-study context: Italy, Spain and the United States were the sources of the convalescent and acute COVID-19 samples. T cells, B-cell-depleted T cells, or PBMCs provided the cDNA or gDNA that served as material.

Unmatched junction bases numbered 7, after V lost 4 bases and J lost 5 bases. The CDR3 has 15 residues. From germline, CDR1 is LGHDT and CDR2 YNNKEL (reference sequence). Source study methods: Reference gene primer amplification in the assay estimated nucleated cell counts. Measured with immunoSEQ multiplex PCR; TCRdb has only the in-frame clones, and not every one. V and J calls and clone size follow that table, whereas D and trimming were derived from the DNA. The sample lists fewer than 500,000 clones; roughly 89% were seen once. The specimen sequenced was peripheral blood. The chain couples TRBV3-1 (or the pseudogene TRBV3-2) to TRBJ2-5; 10 bases map to TRBD2. This receptor was identified in a woman aged 25 to 39 with acute or convalescent COVID-19. CDR3 sequence reads: CASSRKLAGRETQYF. CDR3 DNA: TGTGCCAGCAGCCGAAAACTAGCGGGGAGGGAGACCCAGTACTTC.